This TCR beta chain was identified in a study of diagnostic markers for celiac disease (dated by TCRdb to between 2020 and 2021). Sequencing was carried out with an Illumina MiSeq. TCRdb reprocessed the reads; each CDR3 protein sequence makes one entry, and DNA is unavailable. Per the sample table, the count is about 5,600 distinct CDR3 sequences. Over 4.5% of the sample is in the top ten clones. According to the germline V gene, CDR1 reads SGHTA and CDR2 reads FQGNSA. The CDR3 sequence holds 11 residues, the cysteine and phenylalanine included. The entry carries no DNA sequence. This clonotype is medium-sized (0.01 to 0.1%) as judged by frequency; no count is noted. The clone's antigen remains unknown.

The sample taken for sequencing was either unsorted cells or a sorted T cell fraction (not recorded which). The TCR sequence derives from a human donor. This table probably holds off-target reads from a library built for another chain. The sequence joins TRBV7-2 to TRBJ2-3; TCRdb's assignment of TRBD1 cannot be checked, as there is no DNA. CDR3 reads: CASSVAPAQYF. Beyond the CDR3, the reference TRBV7-2 and TRBJ2-3 genes provide the residues; the full variable domain reads: GAGVSQSPSNKVTEKGKDVELRCDPISGHTALYWYRQSLGQGLEFLIYFQGNSAPDKSGLPSDRFSAERTGGSVSTLTIQRTQQEDSAVYLCASSVAPAQYFGPGTRLTVL.